Below, 25 T cell receptor beta chains from the same sample are listed, as sequenced in a study of CD8 T cells in ankylosing spondylitis. Via MiXCR, TCRdb re-called the 5' RACE reads, giving one row per CDR3 protein. The top ten clones hold about 3% of a sample with roughly 250,000 distinct CDR3 sequences, about 10% of them seen once. What was sequenced was blood, either unsorted or a sorted T cell fraction (not recorded which). The receptors were gathered from a male donor with ankylosing spondylitis or in good health (not recorded which).

This clonotype was observed many times. The chain couples TRBV5-6 to TRBJ2-1, with 8 bases fitting TRBD2. This CDR3 has 16 residues. After removal of 5 bases from V and 3 bases from J, the junction contained 10 bases not matched to a gene. Germline V gives CDR1 SGHDT, CDR2 YYEEEE. For the CDR3, the DNA is TGTGCCAGCAGACCGGGTGGAGCGGGAGTCTACAATGAGCAGTTCTTC. This gives the protein CASRPGGAGVYNEQFF.

This clonotype has ten or more counts. The V gene is TRBV5-1, the J gene TRBJ2-1, with 9 bases that match TRBD2. The germline V gene encodes CDR1 SGHRS and CDR2 YFSETQ. V was clipped by 0 bases and J by 5 bases; unmatched bases: 3. The length of the CDR3 is 15 residues. CDR3 protein: CASSLVASGDNEQFF. In DNA, the CDR3 is TGCGCCAGCAGCTTGGTGGCTAGCGGGGACAATGAGCAGTTCTTC.

This clonotype was seen at least ten times. The chain links TRBV10-3 to TRBJ1-1, with a weak D call TRBD1 (5 bases). The CDR3 runs to 15 residues. The germline V gene encodes CDR1 ENHRY and CDR2 SYGVKD. Trimming cost V 3 bases and J 0 bases, with 11 bases left between them. CDR3 sequence (DNA): TGTGCCATCAGTGATAGCGGCAGGGTGAACACTGAAGCTTTCTTT. This sequence encodes CAISDSGRVNTEAFF.

The chain links TRBV19 to TRBJ1-1, with a weak D call TRBD1 (5 bases). Trimming took off 4 bases at V and 5 bases at J, with 14 bases between the two ends. This CDR3 contains 14 residues. Germline loops: CDR1 LNHDA, CDR2 SQIVND (reference sequence). The CDR3 protein is CASSTSGSRTEAFF. The CDR3 DNA is TGTGCCAGTAGTACTTCAGGGTCTCGTACTGAAGCTTTCTTT. The full variable domain, completed using reference TRBV19 and TRBJ1-1, is DGGITQSPKYLFRKEGQNVTLSCEQNLNHDAMYWYRQDPGQGLRLIYYSQIVNDFQKGDIAEGYSVSREKKESFPLTVTSAQKNPTAFYLCASSTSGSRTEAFFGQGTRLTVV.

The sample holds many counts of this clonotype. This chain links TRBV29-1 with TRBJ2-2, with 8 bases fitting TRBD1. Germline V lookup: CDR1 SQVTM, CDR2 ANQGSEA. The CDR3 totals 13 residues. Unmatched junction bases numbered 9, after V lost 6 bases and J lost 9 bases. The CDR3 region is CSVGTGWRRELFF. DNA of the CDR3: TGCAGCGTGGGGACAGGATGGAGGAGGGAGCTGTTTTTT.

This clonotype was seen ten or more times. This rearrangement joins TRBV12-3 or TRBV12-4 to TRBJ2-1; no clear D. Trimming stripped 6 bases from V and 0 bases from J, with 9 bases between. The CDR3 totals 14 residues. In DNA form, the CDR3 reads TGTGCCAGCAGCGAAAGGAGCTCCTACAATGAGCAGTTCTTC. It yields the protein CASSERSSYNEQFF.

As to this clonotype: This may be a read error: a much more frequent sequence differs by one nucleotide. V is TRBV5-1 and J is TRBJ2-7, with TRBD1 identical over 8 bases. The germline V gene encodes CDR1 SGHRS and CDR2 YFSETQ. The CDR3 extends over 16 amino acids. The DNA of the CDR3 is TGCACCAGCAGCTTTAGAGGTGGACAGGGCGTTAACGAGCAGTACTTC. Its translation is CTSSFRGGQGVNEQYF.

This sequence joins TRBV5-6 and TRBJ2-2, with D tentatively TRBD1 (5 bases). The CDR3 is 14 residues long. Trimming removed 4 bases at V and 7 bases at J, with 14 bases between. Germline V gene lookup returns CDR1 SGHDT and CDR2 YYEEEE. Here the CDR3 reads CASSPGHICGELFF. The CDR3 DNA reads TGTGCCAGCAGCCCAGGGCACATCTGCGGGGAGCTGTTTTTT.

The sample holds a few counts of this clonotype. The rearrangement joins TRBV18 to TRBJ2-7; TRBD1 is a possible D gene (6 bases). The CDR3 is 14 amino acids. Trimming shortened V by 2 bases and J by 0 bases, and 8 bases separated the two germline ends. Germline lookup yields CDR1 KGHSH and CDR2 LQKENI. The CDR3 reads CASSPEQGSYEQYF. DNA of the CDR3: TGTGCCAGCTCACCAGAACAGGGCTCCTACGAGCAGTACTTC.

This clonotype has ten or more counts. CDR3 sequence: CASSLPQVPLHF. CDR3 DNA: TGTGCCAGCAGCTTACCCCAAGTGCCCCTCCACTTT. This chain joins TRBV7-9 and TRBJ1-6, with D unclear. This CDR3 region has 12 residues. Germline loops: CDR1 SEHNR, CDR2 FQNEAQ (reference sequence). V was pared by 2 bases and J by 13 bases, with 9 bases between.

This clonotype was recorded many times. V and J are TRBV3-1 and TRBJ1-2, with 9 bases that match TRBD1. The V gene's germline CDR1 is LGHDT and CDR2 YNNKEL (reference sequence). This CDR3 is built from 16 residues. The trim removed 4 bases at V and 4 bases at J, leaving 10 bases unmatched. CDR3 DNA: TGTGCCAGCAGCCCACTCCCGGGACAGGGAGCCTATGGCTACACCTTC. Translation gives CASSPLPGQGAYGYTF.

This clonotype has a count of ten or more. The chain links TRBV20-1 to TRBJ2-3; 13 bases are a match to TRBD2. CDR3 size: 15 residues. Germline V gene data show CDR1 as DFQATT and CDR2 as SNEGSKA (reference sequence). The V segment lost 6 bases and the J segment 6 bases; nucleotides outside the gene matches: 9. The DNA for the CDR3 is TGCAGTGCCCGTACTGGACTAGCGGGAGAGGATACGCAGTATTTT. Its translation is CSARTGLAGEDTQYF.

This clonotype was found many times. V is TRBV5-5 and J is TRBJ2-7; D is unresolved. V was shortened by 9 bases and J by 3 bases, with 22 bases between the two germline ends. This CDR3 region has 15 residues. The V gene's germline CDR1 is SGHKS and CDR2 YYEKEE (reference sequence). The CDR3, as DNA: TGTGCCACCCTAAGGGCCCCCCTAGAATTCTACGAGCAGTACTTC. Amino acids: CATLRAPLEFYEQYF.

This clonotype was found many times. The rearrangement joins TRBV7-9 to TRBJ2-2; D is unclear. The germline V gene has CDR1 SEHNR and CDR2 FQNEAQ (reference sequence). V was cut by 5 bases and J by 5 bases, with 6 bases left in between. CDR3 size: 12 residues. The CDR3 reads CASSPSTGELFF. In nucleotides, the CDR3 is TGTGCCAGCAGCCCATCGACCGGGGAGCTGTTTTTT.

This clonotype occurred many times. This chain links TRBV20-1 with TRBJ1-1, with D possibly matching TRBD1 (6 bases). Germline V lookup: CDR1 DFQATT, CDR2 SNEGSKA (reference sequence). The CDR3 totals 13 residues. Trimming took off 4 bases at V and 2 bases at J, with 11 bases between the two ends. The DNA for the CDR3 is TGCAGTGCTAAGACAGGAACTAACACTGAAGCTTTCTTT. Its protein is CSAKTGTNTEAFF.

Worth noting for this clonotype: One end of the junction fails to match germline, which may point to a read error. This sequence joins TRBV3-1 and TRBJ2-1; TRBD1 agrees at 7 bases. Germline V CDR1 and CDR2: LGHDT, YNNKEL (reference sequence). The CDR3 is made up of 13 amino acids. CDR3 sequence: CASSSTGMNERFF. In nucleotides, the CDR3 is TGTGCCAGCAGCTCGACAGGGATGAATGAGCGGTTCTTC.

This clonotype was observed many times. The chain uses TRBV6-2 or TRBV6-3 and TRBJ2-5; 8 bases agree with TRBD2. The junction had 15 bases not matched to a gene; V was cut back by 8 bases and J by 1 base. This CDR3 has 17 amino acids. Looked up from germline, CDR1 is MNHEY and CDR2 is SVGEGT. Here the CDR3 reads CASRASGTRSIQETQYF. The CDR3 DNA is TGTGCCAGCCGAGCCTCAGGGACTAGGAGCATCCAAGAGACCCAGTACTTC.

This clonotype was counted only a few times. The chain uses TRBV7-9 and TRBJ2-7; the D is unclear. The CDR3 runs to 13 residues. The germline CDR1 and CDR2 sequences are SEHNR and FQNEAQ (reference sequence). V was pared by 1 base and J by 9 bases, with 13 bases between. CDR3 DNA: TGTGCCAGCAGCTTAGGTCTCGGGTTGGGGCAGTACTTC. Translated, it gives CASSLGLGLGQYF.

In this sample, this clonotype turned up once. The chain has TRBV7-2 and TRBJ2-1; TRBD1 aligns across 9 bases. With 5 bases clipped from V and 2 bases from J, the junction kept 4 bases outside the gene matches. Germline V gene lookup returns CDR1 SGHTA and CDR2 FQGNSA. The CDR3 spans 15 residues. The chain's CDR3 is CASSDGQGTYNEQFF. Here the CDR3 DNA reads TGTGCCAGCAGCGACGGACAGGGGACCTACAATGAGCAGTTCTTC.

In this sample, this clonotype turned up a few times. This rearrangement joins TRBV4-2 to TRBJ1-1, with D perhaps matching TRBD1 (6 bases). In germline, CDR1 is LGHNA, CDR2 YNFKEQ. This CDR3 comprises 15 residues. V was shortened by 1 base and J by 3 bases, with 12 bases between the two germline ends. DNA for the CDR3: TGTGCCAGCAGCCAAGTGGGCAGGGGAGACACTGAAGCTTTCTTT. Its protein product is CASSQVGRGDTEAFF.

In its sample, this clonotype was seen many times. This chain uses TRBV12-3 or TRBV12-4 with TRBJ2-5; the D gene is possibly TRBD2 (6 bases). V shed 6 bases and J shed 3 bases, with 14 bases lying between them. CDR3 length: 14 amino acids. CDR3 DNA sequence: TGTGCCAGCAGGACGGGACTGGCGAAAGAGACCCAGTACTTC. Translation: CASRTGLAKETQYF.

This clonotype was seen repeatedly, ten times or more. This sequence joins TRBV5-1 and TRBJ2-3, with a tentative D call TRBD1 (5 bases). V lost 2 bases, J lost 6 bases, and 16 bases lay in between. The CDR3 runs to 15 residues. Germline CDR1 and CDR2: SGHRS and YFSETQ. The CDR3 region is CASSFEDTRTDTQYF. The CDR3 DNA is TGCGCCAGCAGCTTTGAGGACACCCGTACGGATACGCAGTATTTT.

This clonotype was found many times. The rearrangement uses TRBV5-5 and TRBJ2-1, with TRBD2 matching 7 bases. Germline trimming cut 4 bases from V and 7 bases from J; bases unmatched to any gene: 14. This CDR3 is built from 16 residues. Germline V lookup: CDR1 SGHKS, CDR2 YYEKEE (reference sequence). The CDR3 DNA reads as TGTGCCAGCAGCATCACGGGAGGACGGAACTCAAATGAGCAGTTCTTC. Protein: CASSITGGRNSNEQFF.

This sequence joins TRBV18 and TRBJ2-3, with 8 bases identical to TRBD2. V shed 8 bases and J 4 bases; nucleotides not matched to a gene: 17. The germline CDR1 and CDR2 sequences are KGHSH and LQKENI. The CDR3 extends over 17 amino acids. The CDR3 protein is CASQIPAGLDPADTQYF. The CDR3 bases are TGTGCCAGCCAGATCCCCGCGGGACTAGACCCGGCAGATACGCAGTATTTT. The full variable domain, in which reference TRBV18 and TRBJ2-3 provide the parts outside the CDR3, is NAGVMQNPRHLVRRRGQEARLRCSPMKGHSHVYWYRQLPEEGLKFMVYLQKENIIDESGMPKERFSAEFPKEGPSILRIQQVVRGDSAAYFCASQIPAGLDPADTQYFGPGTRLTVL.

The gene calls are TRBV4-2 and TRBJ2-7, with 16 bases lining up with TRBD2. CDR3 length: 16 amino acids. Trimming at V came to 0 bases and at J to 6 bases, leaving 2 bases not matched to a gene. Germline CDR1 is LGHNA and CDR2 is YNFKEQ. The CDR3 bases are TGTGCCAGCAGCCAAGAAGGGACTAGCGGGAGGGGCGAGCAGTACTTC. Its translation is CASSQEGTSGRGEQYF.